This T cell receptor (beta chain) was recovered during a study of beta chain features in type 1 diabetes. The study's findings and limits: Type 1 diabetes patients showed a moderate but significant shortening of TCRB CDR3s in all four CD4+ subsets.

Remarks on this clone: The antigen remains unidentified. The same CDR3 can be traced to other DNA sequences in this sample.

This CDR3 spans 13 amino acids. V gave up 4 bases and J gave up 0 bases, with 7 bases separating them. The germline gives CDR1 KGHSH, CDR2 LQKENI. Every isolated RNA sample was fully reverse transcribed, so sequencing captured expressed TCRB transcripts. The data were produced by immunoSEQ multiplex PCR, yet TCRdb's version contains in-frame clones alone and is incomplete. The data contain hundreds of thousands of clones, 13% of them seen just once; the ten biggest clones take up 0.02% to 0.025%. The sequencing sample was made of naive CD4+ T cells from blood. This clonotype originated in a man younger than 35 with type 1 diabetes. The chain uses TRBV18 and TRBJ2-7, with D possibly being TRBD1 (5 bases). CDR3 region: CASSLDSSYEQYF. As DNA, the CDR3 is TGTGCCAGCTCACTAGACAGCTCCTACGAGCAGTACTTC. Using reference TRBV18 and TRBJ2-7 for the parts outside the CDR3, the full variable domain is NAGVMQNPRHLVRRRGQEARLRCSPMKGHSHVYWYRQLPEEGLKFMVYLQKENIIDESGMPKERFSAEFPKEGPSILRIQQVVRGDSAAYFCASSLDSSYEQYFGPGTRLTVT.